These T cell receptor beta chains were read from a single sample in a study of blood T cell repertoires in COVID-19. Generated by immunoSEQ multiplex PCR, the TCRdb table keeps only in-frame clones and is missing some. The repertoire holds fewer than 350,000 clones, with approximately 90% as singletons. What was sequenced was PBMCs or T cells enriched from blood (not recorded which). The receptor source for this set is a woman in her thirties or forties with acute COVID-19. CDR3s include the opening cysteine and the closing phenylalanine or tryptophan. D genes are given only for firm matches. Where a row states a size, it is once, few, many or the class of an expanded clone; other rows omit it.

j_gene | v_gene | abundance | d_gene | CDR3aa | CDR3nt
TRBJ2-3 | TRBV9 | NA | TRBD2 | CASSVEPYASGRADTQYF | TGTGCCAGCAGCGTAGAACCCTACGCTAGCGGGAGGGCAGATACGCAGTATTTT
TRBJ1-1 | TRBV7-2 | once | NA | CASSEQGWSEAFF | TGTGCCAGCAGCGAACAGGGCTGGTCTGAAGCTTTCTTT
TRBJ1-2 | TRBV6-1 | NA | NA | CASSESRRLSYGYTF | TGTGCCAGCAGTGAATCGCGGAGACTTTCCTATGGCTACACCTTC
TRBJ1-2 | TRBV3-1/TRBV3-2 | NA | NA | CASSQDRRGYTF | TGTGCCAGCAGCCAAGATCGCAGGGGCTACACCTTC
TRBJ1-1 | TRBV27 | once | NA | CASNSGRNTEAFF | TGTGCCAGCAACTCAGGAAGGAACACTGAAGCTTTCTTT
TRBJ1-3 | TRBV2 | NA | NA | CASSGTLTGNTIYF | TGTGCCAGCAGTGGAACCCTAACTGGAAACACCATATATTTT
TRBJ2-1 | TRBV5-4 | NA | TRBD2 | CASSLGTGTSGTYEQFF | TGTGCCAGCAGCTTGGGAACCGGGACTAGCGGGACTTATGAGCAGTTCTTC
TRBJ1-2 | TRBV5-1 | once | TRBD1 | CASSLSGQNYGYTF | TGCGCCAGCAGCTTGTCGGGACAGAACTATGGCTACACCTTC
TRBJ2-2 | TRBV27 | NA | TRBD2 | CASSLLASGRAGELFF | TGTGCCAGCAGTTTATTGGCTAGCGGGAGAGCCGGGGAGCTGTTTTTT
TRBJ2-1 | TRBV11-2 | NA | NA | CASSSMGNPRANEQFF | TGTGCCAGCAGCTCGATGGGGAACCCGAGGGCCAATGAGCAGTTCTTC
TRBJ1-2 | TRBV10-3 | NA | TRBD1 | CAIRSTGEDGYTF | TGTGCCATCAGATCAACAGGGGAGGATGGCTACACCTTC
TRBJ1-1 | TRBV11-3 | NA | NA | CASSLGTGSNTEAFF | TGTGCCAGCAGCTTAGGCACGGGGTCGAACACTGAAGCTTTCTTT
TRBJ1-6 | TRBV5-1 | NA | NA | CASSLGGTRTNSPLHF | TGCGCCAGCAGCTTGGGGGGGACAAGGACCAATTCACCCCTCCACTTT
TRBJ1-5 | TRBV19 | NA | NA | CASSIETENQPQHF | TGTGCCAGTAGTATAGAGACAGAGAATCAGCCCCAGCATTTT
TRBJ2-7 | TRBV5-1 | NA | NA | CASSRGFSGDYYEQYF | TGCGCCAGCAGCAGGGGATTCTCAGGGGATTACTACGAGCAGTACTTC
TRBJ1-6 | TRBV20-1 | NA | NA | CSARGGSPLHF | TGCAGTGCTAGAGGCGGTTCACCCCTCCACTTT
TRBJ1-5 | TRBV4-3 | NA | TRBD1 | CASSQSLGTVNQPQHF | TGCGCCAGCAGCCAAAGCCTCGGGACAGTCAATCAGCCCCAGCATTTT
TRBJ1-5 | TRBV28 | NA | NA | CASSSTGYSNQPQHF | TGTGCCAGCAGTTCTACAGGGTATAGCAATCAGCCCCAGCATTTT
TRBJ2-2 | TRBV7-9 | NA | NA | CASSLPGSSGELFF | TGTGCCAGCAGCTTGCCGGGGTCATCGGGGGAGCTGTTTTTT
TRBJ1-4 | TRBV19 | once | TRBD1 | CASSMRQGAWVFF | TGTGCCAGTAGTATGCGCCAGGGGGCTTGGGTGTTTTTT
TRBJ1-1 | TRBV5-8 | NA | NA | CASSYQFMLRAFF | TGTGCCAGCAGCTATCAATTTATGCTGAGAGCTTTCTTT
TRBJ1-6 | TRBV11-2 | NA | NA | CASRWAGSNSPLHF | TGTGCCAGCAGATGGGCAGGGTCTAATTCACCCCTCCACTTT
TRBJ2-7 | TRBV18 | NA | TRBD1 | CASSPHTGQAYEQYF | TGTGCCAGCTCACCACACACGGGACAGGCCTACGAGCAGTACTTC
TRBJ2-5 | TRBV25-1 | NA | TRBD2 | CASSEFSPLAGNQETQYF | TGTGCCAGCAGTGAATTTTCCCCGCTAGCGGGGAATCAAGAGACCCAGTACTTC
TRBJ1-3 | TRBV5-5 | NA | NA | CASSLDPQKGNTIYF | TGTGCCAGCAGCTTGGACCCCCAGAAGGGAAACACCATATATTTT
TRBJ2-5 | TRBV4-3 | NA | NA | CASSQGADTYGETQYF | TGCGCCAGCAGCCAAGGGGCGGACACCTATGGGGAGACCCAGTACTTC
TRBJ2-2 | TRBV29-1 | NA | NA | CSVERGAGELFF | TGCAGCGTTGAAAGGGGTGCCGGGGAGCTGTTTTTT
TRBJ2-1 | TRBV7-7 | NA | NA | CASSLDGAEDNEQFF | TGTGCTAGCAGCTTAGATGGGGCCGAAGACAATGAGCAGTTCTTC
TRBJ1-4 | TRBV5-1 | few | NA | CASSAGLGNEKLFF | TGCGCCAGCAGCGCGGGACTTGGTAATGAAAAACTGTTTTTT
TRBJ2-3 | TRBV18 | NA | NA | CASSPRGTLSTDTQYF | TGTGCCAGCTCACCTCGAGGGACACTGAGCACAGATACGCAGTATTTT
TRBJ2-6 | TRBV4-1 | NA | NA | CASSQEYSGANVLTF | TGCGCCAGCAGCCAAGAATACTCTGGGGCCAACGTCCTGACTTTC
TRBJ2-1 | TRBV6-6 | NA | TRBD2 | CASSSSTSREQFF | TGTGCCAGCAGTTCCTCGACTAGCAGGGAGCAGTTCTTC
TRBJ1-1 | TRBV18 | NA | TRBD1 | CASSKQGGYTEAFF | TGTGCCAGCTCAAAGCAGGGGGGATACACTGAAGCTTTCTTT